A selection of T cell receptor beta chains follows, all from one sample in a study of cytomegalovirus exposure and HLA in healthy donors. Data came from immunoSEQ multiplex PCR; TCRdb stores just in-frame clones and leaves some out. Of 87,000 or so clones listed, about 76% are singletons. Sequencing used PBMCs. Receptor source: a woman aged 40 to 50 in good health and CMV-seronegative. Each CDR3 is given with its conserved first and last residue. The order of the fields is D gene, V gene, J gene, CDR3 length, CDR3 protein, CDR3 DNA. The D gene is left open where the match is weak.

-	TRBV11-2	TRBJ1-5	14	CASSLVGVNQPQHF	TGTGCCAGCAGCTTAGTTGGAGTCAATCAGCCCCAGCATTTT
-	TRBV5-4	TRBJ2-1	14	CASSYRGNYNEQFF	TGTGCCAGCAGCTATCGGGGGAACTACAATGAGCAGTTCTTC
-	TRBV11-2	TRBJ1-4	15	CASSPLPGRGEKLFF	TGTGCCAGCAGCCCCCTCCCGGGCAGGGGTGAAAAACTGTTTTTT
TRBD1	TRBV5-1	TRBJ1-1	16	CASSLGGGAAGTEAFF	TGCGCCAGCAGCTTGGGAGGGGGCGCGGCTGGAACTGAAGCTTTCTTT
-	TRBV7-8	TRBJ1-2	15	CASSLDGRLNYGYTF	TGTGCCAGCAGCTTAGATGGCAGACTGAACTATGGCTACACCTTC
TRBD2	TRBV29-1	TRBJ2-5	16	CSVHGGAGGRGETQYF	TGCAGCGTCCATGGGGGTGCGGGGGGTAGGGGAGAGACCCAGTACTTC
-	TRBV9	TRBJ2-1	13	CASNKGLSNEQFF	TGTGCCAGCAACAAGGGACTCAGCAATGAGCAGTTCTTC
TRBD1	TRBV5-1	TRBJ1-4	15	CASSPGTVFNEKLFF	TGCGCCAGCAGCCCGGGGACAGTATTTAATGAAAAACTGTTTTTT
TRBD1	TRBV7-8	TRBJ1-2	12	CASSWGQDGYTF	TGTGCCAGCAGCTGGGGACAGGATGGCTACACCTTC
-	TRBV7-9	TRBJ2-6	17	CASSSQGMRSGANVLTF	TGTGCCAGCAGCTCGCAGGGGATGCGCTCTGGGGCCAACGTCCTGACTTTC